This T cell receptor (beta chain) came from a study of Ad26.COV2.S vaccination and SARS-CoV-2 variants. For the study at large: Ad26.COV2.S shots went into the muscle once or twice, 56 days apart.

Specified treatment: approximately 18 received Ad26.COV2.S at low or high dose, single or two shots; several received placebo; per-sample allocation not given. It was on day 63 after the first vaccine or placebo injection that samples were taken. Boston supplied an adult donor aged 18-55 years. From germline, CDR1 is SGHNT and CDR2 YYREEE (reference sequence). V lost 0 bases, J lost 8 bases, and 6 bases lay in between. This CDR3 is 12 amino acids long. TCRdb's table, derived via immunoSEQ multiplex PCR, lists solely in-frame clones and lacks some. The table has over 400,000 clones, about 92% seen once. Study observations and caveats: Spike-specific TCR breadth was greater in vaccine than placebo recipients.

In the case of this clone: Its antigen remains unknown.

This sequence was found in a person between 18 and 65 years old who received the Ad26.COV2.S COVID-19 vaccine or a placebo. Sequenced here: peripheral blood, sampled in a trial of Ad26.COV2.S vaccine versus placebo. This chain joins TRBV5-4 and TRBJ2-1, with D possibly being TRBD1 (5 bases). The CDR3 nucleotides are TGTGCCAGCAGCTTGGAGGGGTATGAGCAGTTCTTC. It encodes CASSLEGYEQFF. The entire variable domain, with the rest obtained from reference TRBV5-4 and TRBJ2-1, is as follows: ETGVTQSPTHLIKTRGQQVTLRCSSQSGHNTVSWYQQALGQGPQFIFQYYREEENGRGNFPPRFSGLQFPNYSSELNVNALELDDSALYLCASSLEGYEQFFGPGTRLTVL.